The 18 T cell receptor beta chains reported below all come from one sample, sequenced in a study of T cells after yellow fever vaccination. TCRdb fed the 5' RACE reads into MiXCR, producing one record per CDR3 protein. The sample holds approximately 330,000 distinct CDR3 sequences, around 12% seen once. The sample was CD4+ T cells sorted from PBMCs, taken 15 days after the yellow fever booster vaccination. The receptors were gathered from a man between 18 and 29 years old who received the YFV17D yellow fever vaccine.

V gene TRBV3-1 combines with J gene TRBJ2-2; TRBD1 is a possible D gene (5 bases). From germline, CDR1 is LGHDT and CDR2 YNNKEL (reference sequence). Trimming shortened V by 1 base and J by 7 bases, and 13 bases separated the two germline ends. The CDR3 sequence is 15 residues long. The CDR3, as DNA: TGTGCCAGCAGCCAAGGATCAGGGTTCGACGGGGAGCTGTTTTTT. This encodes CASSQGSGFDGELFF.

This clonotype was found a few times. The rearrangement joins TRBV4-3 to TRBJ1-2; D remains unclear. Germline V gene lookup returns CDR1 LGHNA and CDR2 YSLEER. The ends were cut back, 0 bases at V and 13 bases at J, with 15 bases in the middle. CDR3 size: 13 residues. The CDR3: CASSQDHNYRRTF. For the CDR3, the DNA is TGCGCCAGCAGCCAAGATCATAACTACCGCCGCACCTTC.

The CDR3 region has the DNA TGCAGTGCGAGGCGGGGACCAAGCACAGATACGCAGTATTTT. Protein sequence: CSARRGPSTDTQYF. The rearrangement links TRBV20-1 to TRBJ2-3, with D possibly matching TRBD2 (6 bases). CDR3 length equals 14 residues. Between the trimmed V and J ends, which lost 6 bases and 0 bases, there was a span of 13 bases. Looked up from germline, CDR1 is DFQATT and CDR2 is SNEGSKA (reference sequence).

This clonotype was observed a few times. The chain has TRBV6-6 and TRBJ2-2, with TRBD2 matching over 8 bases. V gave up 4 bases and J gave up 0 bases; unmatched junction bases: 4. The germline CDR1 and CDR2 sequences are MNHNY and SVGAGI (reference sequence). The CDR3 is 16 residues long. The CDR3 DNA is TGTGCCAGCAGTTCCAGCGGGGGAGCGAACACCGGGGAGCTGTTTTTT. Amino acids: CASSSSGGANTGELFF.

This clonotype was seen a few times. The chain couples TRBV29-1 to TRBJ1-1; D not certain. Trimming removed 8 bases from V and 1 base from J, with 8 bases in between. Germline CDR1 is SQVTM and CDR2 is ANQGSEA. The length of the CDR3 is 11 residues. The CDR3 DNA reads as TGCAGCCTCGGGTGGAACACTGAAGCTTTCTTT. Amino acid sequence: CSLGWNTEAFF.

This clonotype appeared many times. The chain carries TRBV7-3 and TRBJ2-5; D is perhaps TRBD2 (5 bases). CDR3 size: 15 residues. Deletions cut 8 bases from V and 0 bases from J, with 16 bases between. Germline V gene sequence: CDR1 SGHTA, CDR2 FQGTGA. DNA for the CDR3: TGTGCCAGCCTGGACTGCAGCCCGGACCAAGAGACCCAGTACTTC. Encoded protein: CASLDCSPDQETQYF.

The chain joins TRBV9 to TRBJ2-3, with TRBD1 as a possible D gene (6 bases). Trimming cost V 0 bases and J 3 bases, with 11 bases left between them. There are 15 residues in the CDR3. Germline CDR1 and CDR2: SGDLS and YYNGEE. As DNA, the CDR3 is TGTGCCAGCAGCGTAGCTCCAGGGACAACAGATACGCAGTATTTT. It specifies CASSVAPGTTDTQYF. Full variable domain (remainder filled in from reference TRBV9 and TRBJ2-3): DSGVTQTPKHLITATGQRVTLRCSPRSGDLSVYWYQQSLDQGLQFLIQYYNGEERAKGNILERFSAQQFPDLHSELNLSSLELGDSALYFCASSVAPGTTDTQYFGPGTRLTVL.

The chain carries TRBV20-1 and TRBJ2-7, with 9 bases lining up with TRBD1. The germline V gene has CDR1 DFQATT and CDR2 SNEGSKA (reference sequence). The CDR3 totals 15 residues. V lost 0 bases to trimming and J lost 3 bases; unmatched junction nucleotides: 6. CDR3 loop: CSAREPGTGFYEQYF. The CDR3 DNA follows: TGCAGTGCTAGAGAACCAGGGACAGGGTTCTACGAGCAGTACTTC.

This sequence joins TRBV7-2 and TRBJ2-7; D call uncertain. CDR1 and CDR2 (germline): SGHTA, FQGNSA. The CDR3 has 13 residues. The V and J ends lost 1 base and 6 bases respectively, with 10 bases between them. The CDR3 here is CASSLGVGREQYF. CDR3 bases: TGTGCCAGCAGCTTAGGGGTGGGTCGCGAGCAGTACTTC.

V and J are TRBV11-3 and TRBJ2-5, with 7 nucleotides matching TRBD1. Germline trimming cut 1 base from V and 5 bases from J; bases unmatched to any gene: 7. The CDR3 length is 15 residues. From germline, CDR1 is SGHNT and CDR2 YENEEA. The CDR3 is CASSLAFTGVETQYF. The CDR3 DNA sequence: TGTGCCAGCAGCTTAGCGTTTACAGGGGTTGAGACCCAGTACTTC.

The CDR3 region has the DNA TGTGCCAGCAGCCAAGATAAAGGACATCCCAGATACACCGGGGAGCTGTTTTTT. Protein sequence: CASSQDKGHPRYTGELFF. This sequence joins TRBV3-1 and TRBJ2-2; TRBD1 is a possible D gene (5 bases). The V end lost 0 bases, the J end lost 3 bases, and 17 bases lay between the germline ends. The CDR3 is 18 residues long. CDR1 is LGHDT, CDR2 YNNKEL, per germline (reference sequence).

This clonotype was counted only a few times. The chain combines TRBV2 with TRBJ2-1; possible D gene TRBD1, 5 bases. V was trimmed by 4 bases and J by 3 bases, leaving 10 bases between them. Germline V gene data show CDR1 as SNHLY and CDR2 as FYNNEI. CDR3 length equals 14 residues. This CDR3 reads CASSGTTFYNEQFF. In DNA form, the CDR3 reads TGTGCCAGCAGTGGGACAACTTTCTACAATGAGCAGTTCTTC.

The chain is built from TRBV6-1 and TRBJ2-7; 9 positions match TRBD1. The V segment lost 3 bases and the J segment 3 bases; nucleotides outside the gene matches: 9. This CDR3 comprises 16 residues. Germline values: CDR1 MNHNS, CDR2 SASEGT. CDR3 region: CASSDLGSTGGYEQYV. Written as DNA, the CDR3 is TGTGCCAGCAGTGACCTGGGTTCGACAGGGGGCTACGAGCAGTACGTC.

This clonotype was detected ten times or more. The chain recombines TRBV10-2 with TRBJ2-1; maybe TRBD2 (5 bases). This CDR3 contains 13 residues. V lost 7 bases and J lost 9, with 16 bases in between. Germline V gives CDR1 WSHSY, CDR2 SAAADI. CDR3 sequence: CASMVPARGEQFF. The DNA of the CDR3 is TGCGCCAGCATGGTACCGGCTCGGGGTGAGCAGTTCTTC.

This clonotype was found a few times. CDR3 protein: CASSWTPTGVSQPQHF. CDR3 nucleotide sequence: TGTGCCAGCAGTTGGACCCCGACAGGGGTAAGTCAGCCCCAGCATTTT. V usage is TRBV6-2 or TRBV6-3 and J usage is TRBJ1-5, with TRBD1 matching 8 bases. Per the germline V gene, CDR1 is MNHEY and CDR2 is SVGEGT. Germline trimming cut 4 bases from V and 6 bases from J; bases unmatched to any gene: 11. The CDR3 is 16 amino acids.

This clonotype has a handful of counts. V gene TRBV7-9 combines with J gene TRBJ2-1; D perhaps matches TRBD2 (6 bases). This CDR3 contains 15 residues. Trimming shortened V by 2 bases and J by 7 bases, and 15 bases separated the two germline ends. From germline, CDR1 is SEHNR and CDR2 FQNEAQ (reference sequence). In DNA, the CDR3 is TGTGCCAGCAGCTTACGGCGGGCCGGGGGTAATGAGCAGTTCTTC. This encodes CASSLRRAGGNEQFF.

CDR3 amino acids: CASSQASPLTGETQYF. The DNA of the CDR3 is TGTGCCAGCAGCCAAGCTTCTCCACTGACGGGGGAGACCCAGTACTTC. The chain uses TRBV3-1 and TRBJ2-5, with D perhaps matching TRBD2 (5 bases). The CDR3 is made up of 16 amino acids. Trimming stripped 1 base from V and 5 bases from J, with 17 bases between. From germline, CDR1 is LGHDT and CDR2 YNNKEL (reference sequence).

The chain recombines TRBV5-4 with TRBJ1-1, with TRBD1 as a possible D gene (5 bases). In germline, CDR1 is SGHNT, CDR2 YYREEE (reference sequence). The CDR3 totals 15 residues. V shed 0 bases and J shed 5 bases, with 14 bases lying between them. CDR3 protein: CASSLVPGSITEAFF. The DNA of the CDR3 is TGTGCCAGCAGCTTGGTTCCAGGGAGCATTACTGAAGCTTTCTTT.